A single T cell receptor (beta chain) is shown here with its context. As handled by the study authors: From reference gene primer amplification, estimates of nucleated cell counts were derived. Using immunoSEQ multiplex PCR, the repertoire was profiled, and TCRdb retains in-frame clones only, with some absent. V and J calls and clone size are copied from that table; D and trimming were computed from the DNA. Altogether approximately 200,000 clones are present, 60% to 85% being singletons, with the ten largest covering 17%. These data are taken from a study of blood T cell repertoires in COVID-19. Looking at the study overall: Sites across the United States, Italy and Spain contributed samples from acute and convalescent COVID-19.

The sequence came from a man aged 55-75 years with active or convalescent COVID-19. The sample comprised peripheral blood.

This CDR3 reads CASSLADRGPGNTIYF. CDR3 nucleotides: TGTGCCAGCAGTTTAGCGGACAGGGGGCCTGGAAACACCATATATTTT. The chain uses TRBV28 and TRBJ1-3, with TRBD1 matching 11 bases. V lost 2 bases and J lost 2; bases outside the gene matches: 2. The CDR3 has 16 amino acids. Germline lookup yields CDR1 MDHEN and CDR2 SYDVKM.